Only a few counts were recorded for the clone carrying this T cell receptor beta chain. Its cognate antigen is unknown. A read error may explain this, as a much larger clone is one base away. This CDR3 has 15 residues. The V gene's germline CDR1 is LNHNV and CDR2 YYDKDF (reference sequence). The data are from a study of blood T cells in healthy people across ages. For the second PCR, which ran for about 6 to 11 cycles, a sample-barcoded 5' primer and a J-beta primer mix were used. Each cDNA molecule was tagged by a template-switch adaptor that had 12 random nucleotides. TCRdb re-analysed the 5' RACE reads in MiXCR, keeping a single row per CDR3 protein. The sample records 630,000 or so distinct CDR3 sequences, 25% to 35% being singletons. Study conclusions and caveats: Samples with more naive T cells showed higher observed beta diversity. The study found more naive CD4+ cells and higher diversity in long-lived than aged donors.

The chain couples TRBV15 to TRBJ2-5; 7 bases align to TRBD2. Input material: blood. The origin of this receptor is a woman of 80 years or more in good health. This CDR3 reads CTTSRASGGGETQYF. In DNA form, the CDR3 reads TGTACCACCAGCAGAGCTAGCGGCGGGGGAGAGACCCAGTACTTC.